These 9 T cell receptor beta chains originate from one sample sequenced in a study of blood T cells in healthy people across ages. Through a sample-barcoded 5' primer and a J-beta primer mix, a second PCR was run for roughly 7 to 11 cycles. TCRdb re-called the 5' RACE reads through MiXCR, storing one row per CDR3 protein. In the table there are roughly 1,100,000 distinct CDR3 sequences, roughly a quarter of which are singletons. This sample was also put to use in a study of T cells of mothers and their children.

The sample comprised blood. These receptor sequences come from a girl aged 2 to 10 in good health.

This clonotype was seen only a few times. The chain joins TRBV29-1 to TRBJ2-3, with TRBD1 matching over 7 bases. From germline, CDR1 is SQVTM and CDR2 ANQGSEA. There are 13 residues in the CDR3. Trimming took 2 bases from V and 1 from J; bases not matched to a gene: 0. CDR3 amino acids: CSVETGGTDTQYF. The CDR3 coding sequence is TGCAGCGTTGAAACAGGGGGCACAGATACGCAGTATTTT.

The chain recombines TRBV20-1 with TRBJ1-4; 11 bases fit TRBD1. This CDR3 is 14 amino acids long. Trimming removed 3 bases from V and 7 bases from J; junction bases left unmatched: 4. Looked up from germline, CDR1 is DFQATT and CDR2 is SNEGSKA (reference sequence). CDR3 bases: TGCAGTGCTAGTGGACAGGGGGCAGGTGAAAAACTGTTTTTT. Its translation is CSASGQGAGEKLFF.

The CDR3 reads CASSFLPEYQETQYF. The CDR3 coding sequence is TGTGCCAGCAGCTTTCTACCAGAGTACCAAGAGACCCAGTACTTC. The rearrangement uses TRBV5-6 and TRBJ2-5; unclear D gene. The CDR3 is 15 amino acids. Trimming took off 2 bases at V and 0 bases at J, with 11 bases between the two ends. The germline V gene encodes CDR1 SGHDT and CDR2 YYEEEE.

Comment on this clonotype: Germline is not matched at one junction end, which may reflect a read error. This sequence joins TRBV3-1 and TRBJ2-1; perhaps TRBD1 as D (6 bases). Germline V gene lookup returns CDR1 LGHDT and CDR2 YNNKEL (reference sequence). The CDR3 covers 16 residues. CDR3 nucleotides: TGTGCTAGCAGCCAAGGGGTCAGGGGAGTTTACAATGAGCAGTTCTTC. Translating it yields CASSQGVRGVYNEQFF.

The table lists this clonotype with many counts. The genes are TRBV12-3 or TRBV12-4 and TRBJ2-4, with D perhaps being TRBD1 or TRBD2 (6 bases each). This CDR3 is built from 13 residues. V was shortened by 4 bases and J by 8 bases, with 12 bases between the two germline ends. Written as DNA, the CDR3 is TGTGCCAGCAGTTCAGGGGAGGACGACATTCAGTACTTC. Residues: CASSSGEDDIQYF.

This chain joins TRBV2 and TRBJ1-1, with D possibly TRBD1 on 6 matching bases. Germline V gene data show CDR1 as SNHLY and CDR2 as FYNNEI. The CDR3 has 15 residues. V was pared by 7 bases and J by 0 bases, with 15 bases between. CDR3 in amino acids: CASNPRGRLNTEAFF. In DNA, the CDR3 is TGTGCCAGCAATCCCCGGGGGCGATTGAACACTGAAGCTTTCTTT.

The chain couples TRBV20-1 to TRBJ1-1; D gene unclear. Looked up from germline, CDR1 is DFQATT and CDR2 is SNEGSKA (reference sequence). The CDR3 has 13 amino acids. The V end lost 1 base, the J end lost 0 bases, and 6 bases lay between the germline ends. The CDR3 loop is CSARVRLNTEAFF. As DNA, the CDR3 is TGCAGTGCTAGAGTCAGACTGAACACTGAAGCTTTCTTT.

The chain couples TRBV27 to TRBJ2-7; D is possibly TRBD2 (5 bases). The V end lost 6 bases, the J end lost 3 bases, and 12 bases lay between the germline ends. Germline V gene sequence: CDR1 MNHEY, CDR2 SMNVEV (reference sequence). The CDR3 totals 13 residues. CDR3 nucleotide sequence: TGTGCCAGCAGCCCACTAGTTTTCTACGAGCAGTACTTC. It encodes CASSPLVFYEQYF.

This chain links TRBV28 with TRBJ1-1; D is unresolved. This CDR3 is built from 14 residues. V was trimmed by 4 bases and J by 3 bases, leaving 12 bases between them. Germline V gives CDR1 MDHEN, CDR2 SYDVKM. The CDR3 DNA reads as TGTGCCAGCAGTTCCGCGAGTCCCGACACTGAAGCTTTCTTT. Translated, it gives CASSSASPDTEAFF.